This TCR beta chain was recovered during a study of cytotoxic CD8 clonotypes in ibrutinib-treated CLL. Deletions cut 1 base from V and 5 bases from J, with 15 bases between. CDR3 size: 16 residues. Germline CDR1 SGHTA, CDR2 FQGNSA. Profiling relied on immunoSEQ multiplex PCR, and the TCRdb table lists in-frame clones only, not all of them. The sample holds around 310,000 clones; about 77% are singletons and the top ten take approximately 7%. The material sequenced was PBMCs, taken before ibrutinib treatment. This chain uses TRBV7-2 with TRBJ1-5; D is unresolved. This TCR was sampled from a human donor with chronic lymphocytic leukemia. The CDR3 region has the DNA TGTGCCAGCAGCTTAGGCGGGGTTCGTCTTCATCAGCCCCAGCATTTT. Translated: CASSLGGVRLHQPQHF.